The source of this T cell receptor beta chain is a study of neoadjuvant nivolumab and ipilimumab in lung cancer. Overall study results and limits: A small number of samples were TCR sequenced. Higher pretherapy blood TCR richness went with higher resected-tumor richness. Pathologic regression was not significantly tied to TCR clonality. TCR richness and clonality were higher in tumors than adjacent uninvolved lung.

The assay was immunoSEQ multiplex PCR, and TCRdb's table has in-frame clones only and misses some. This sample has fewer than 20,000 clones, with 85% to 90% found just once. This clone was seen once. Its specificity is unknown. The CDR3 spans 14 residues. Germline V gene sequence: CDR1 MDHEN, CDR2 SYDVKM. Trimming took 5 bases from V and 6 from J, leaving 14 bases between them. The rearrangement links TRBV28 to TRBJ1-5; D gene ambiguous. The source material was peripheral blood, sampled before neoadjuvant nivolumab, alone or with ipilimumab. The receptor comes from an adult with non-small cell lung cancer. CDR3 DNA sequence: TGTGCCAGCAGTCCCCGGGGTAGACGTCAGCCCCAGCATTTT. Its translation: CASSPRGRRQPQHF. Based on the CDR3 plus reference TRBV28 and TRBJ1-5, the full variable domain is DVKVTQSSRYLVKRTGEKVFLECVQDMDHENMFWYRQDPGLGLRLIYFSYDVKMKEKGDIPEGYSVSREKKERFSLILESASTNQTSMYLCASSPRGRRQPQHFGDGTRLSIL.